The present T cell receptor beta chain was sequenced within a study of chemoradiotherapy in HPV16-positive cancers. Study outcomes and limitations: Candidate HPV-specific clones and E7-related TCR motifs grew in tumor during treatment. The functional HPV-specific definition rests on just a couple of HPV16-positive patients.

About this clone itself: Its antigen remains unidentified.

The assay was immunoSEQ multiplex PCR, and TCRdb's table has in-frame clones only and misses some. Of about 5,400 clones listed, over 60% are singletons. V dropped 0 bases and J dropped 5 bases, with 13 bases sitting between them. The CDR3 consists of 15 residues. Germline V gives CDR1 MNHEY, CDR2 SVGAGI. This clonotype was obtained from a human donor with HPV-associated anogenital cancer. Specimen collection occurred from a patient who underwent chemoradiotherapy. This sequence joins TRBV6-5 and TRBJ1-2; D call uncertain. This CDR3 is CASSYSAADFYGYTF. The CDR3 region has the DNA TGTGCCAGCAGTTACTCGGCGGCGGACTTTTATGGCTACACCTTC.